A selection of T cell receptor beta chains follows, all from one sample in a study of technical replicates of blood from several donors. Measured with immunoSEQ multiplex PCR; TCRdb has only the in-frame clones, and not every one. The table includes 80,000 to 95,000 clones, 94% detected once. The sample was T cells isolated from PBMCs. These receptors originate from a human donor in good health. The CDR3 runs from the conserved cysteine through the conserved F or W. A D gene is named only where the DNA matches it firmly. Size is omitted from some rows. Given values are once, few, many or a class for expanded clones.

D	V	size	J	DNA	CDR3
NA	TRBV10-2	NA	TRBJ2-5	TGCGCCAGCAGGGCGGGCTACCAAGAGACCCAGTACTTC	CASRAGYQETQYF
NA	TRBV27	NA	TRBJ1-5	TGTGCCAGCACCAATCGAACAGGGCTCAATCAGCCCCAGCATTTT	CASTNRTGLNQPQHF
NA	TRBV7-2	NA	TRBJ1-1	TGTGCCAGCAGCTCGGTGTTGGAAGCGGGACCCAGAGAAGCTTTCTTT	CASSSVLEAGPREAFF
NA	TRBV27	NA	TRBJ1-6	TGTGCCAGCACCCCGACAGGACTCTCCTATAATTCACCCCTCCACTTT	CASTPTGLSYNSPLHF
NA	TRBV28	NA	TRBJ1-3	TGTGCCAGCAGATCACGGTCCTCTGGAAACACCATATATTTT	CASRSRSSGNTIYF
TRBD2	TRBV9	NA	TRBJ2-5	TGTGCCAGCAGCGTCGACATGGGGGGGCAAGAGACCCAGTACTTC	CASSVDMGGQETQYF
NA	TRBV9	once	TRBJ1-1	TGTGCCAGCAGCGTAGGAGCGAACACTGAAGCTTTCTTT	CASSVGANTEAFF
TRBD1	TRBV27	NA	TRBJ1-1	TGTGCCAGCAGTCCGAGACAGGGTAGATCGGAAGAAGCTTTCTTT	CASSPRQGRSEEAFF
TRBD2	TRBV27	NA	TRBJ2-7	TGTGCCAGCAGTTTGGCGGGGGGGCCCCACGAGCAGTACTTC	CASSLAGGPHEQYF
TRBD1	TRBV6-6	once	TRBJ1-5	TGTGCCAGCAGTTCAGGGGGCGCGGATCAGCCCCAGCATTTT	CASSSGGADQPQHF
TRBD1	TRBV27	NA	TRBJ1-2	TGTGCCAGCAGCACACATCGACAGGGCCCCTTGAACTATGGCTACACCTTC	CASSTHRQGPLNYGYTF
NA	TRBV6-1	NA	TRBJ1-2	TGTGCCAGCATTCCCGATCACCTAAACTATGGCTACACCTTC	CASIPDHLNYGYTF
TRBD2	TRBV27	NA	TRBJ2-1	TGTGCCAGCAGTTTCCTAGCGGGAGGTATCAATGAGCAGTTCTTC	CASSFLAGGINEQFF
NA	TRBV28	NA	TRBJ1-5	TGTGCCAGCAGTTCTTCTTTTCGGGTGAATCAGCCCCAGCATTTT	CASSSSFRVNQPQHF
TRBD2	TRBV9	NA	TRBJ2-1	TGTGCCAGCAGCGTAGCGGGGGGGCCTCATGAGCAGTTCTTC	CASSVAGGPHEQFF
NA	TRBV5-1	NA	TRBJ2-7	TGCGCCAGCAGCTTCCATGGGGCAAGCGAGCAGTACTTC	CASSFHGASEQYF
NA	TRBV28	NA	TRBJ1-1	TGTGCCAGCAGTCTCTACATTACCTCTAGTTTCTTT	CASSLYITSSFF
TRBD2	TRBV15	NA	TRBJ2-7	TGTGCCACCAGCAGAAAAACTAGCGGGAGTACGAACGAGCAGTACTTC	CATSRKTSGSTNEQYF
NA	TRBV6-1	NA	TRBJ1-6	TGTGCCAGCAGTGAATGGGTAGGGGCCTCGAATTCACCCCTCCACTTT	CASSEWVGASNSPLHF
NA	TRBV7-9	NA	TRBJ1-4	TGTGCCAGCAGCCCTTGGCTTAATGAAAAACTGTTTTTT	CASSPWLNEKLFF
TRBD1	TRBV11-2	NA	TRBJ1-2	TGTGCCAGCAGGTCGGGACAGCCTTCAGCTAACTATGGCTACACCTTC	CASRSGQPSANYGYTF
TRBD1	TRBV6-1	NA	TRBJ1-5	TGTGCCAGCAGTGAAGCGGGGACAGGGTCTCAGCCCCAGCATTTT	CASSEAGTGSQPQHF
TRBD2	TRBV9	NA	TRBJ2-3	TGTGCCAGCAGCGTTTCTGGCGGGGGGGCCGGAGATACGCAGTATTTT	CASSVSGGGAGDTQYF
NA	TRBV6-1	NA	TRBJ2-3	TGTGCCAGCACCCTAGCAACGACAGATACGCAGTATTTT	CASTLATTDTQYF
NA	TRBV29-1	NA	TRBJ1-5	TGCGGCGCCCGGGTGGCCGGGCAGCCCCAGCATTTT	CGARVAGQPQHF
NA	TRBV9	NA	TRBJ1-5	TGTGCCAGCAGCGTCACCCTGATTCAGGGTTTAGGTCAGCCCCAGCATTTT	CASSVTLIQGLGQPQHF
TRBD1	TRBV6-6	NA	TRBJ2-2	TGTGCCAGCACCAAGCGGACAGGGGAGGGCGGGGAGCTGTTTTTT	CASTKRTGEGGELFF
NA	TRBV5-4	NA	TRBJ1-4	TGTGCCAGCAGCCACCGAGGCCACCTAACTAATGAAAAACTGTTTTTT	CASSHRGHLTNEKLFF
TRBD2	TRBV2	NA	TRBJ2-2	TGTGCCAGCAGTAGACTAGCGGGAGAGTCCGGGGAGCTGTTTTTT	CASSRLAGESGELFF
TRBD1	TRBV5-1	few	TRBJ1-1	TGCGCCAGCAGCGGCCAACAGGGGACTGAAGCTTTCTTT	CASSGQQGTEAFF
NA	TRBV29-1	NA	TRBJ2-5	TGCAGCTTTTGTCGAACAGCAAGTCGGATCGAGGGAGAGACCCAGTACTTC	CSFCRTASRIEGETQYF
NA	TRBV5-1	NA	TRBJ2-2	TGCGCCAGCAGCCCATTAACTAGCCATAACACCGGGGAGCTGTTTTTT	CASSPLTSHNTGELFF
TRBD1	TRBV30	NA	TRBJ1-5	TGTGCCTGGAACAGGGGGGGGAAAAGCAATCAGCCCCAGCATTTT	CAWNRGGKSNQPQHF
NA	TRBV5-1	NA	TRBJ2-1	TGCGCCAGCAGCTTGGCACAGGGAGAATTCAATGAGCAGTTCTTC	CASSLAQGEFNEQFF
NA	TRBV7-9	NA	TRBJ2-1	TGTGCCAGCAGCCCGGGACTGGGAAACAATGAGCAGTTCTTC	CASSPGLGNNEQFF
NA	TRBV9	NA	TRBJ1-4	TGTGCCAGCAGCGTGAGCGGGGGCGAGGGTGAAAAACTGTTTTTT	CASSVSGGEGEKLFF
NA	TRBV5-1	NA	TRBJ1-2	TGCGCCAGCAGCTTTTTCCCGGGGGAAAACTATGGCTACACCTTC	CASSFFPGENYGYTF
TRBD2	TRBV28	NA	TRBJ2-3	TGTGCCAGCAGTCCACTTAGCGGGAGAGCGTATGGCGGCACAGATACGCAGTATTTT	CASSPLSGRAYGGTDTQYF
NA	TRBV5-1	NA	TRBJ1-1	TGCGCCAGCAGCTTACGGACGGGAATGAACACTGAAGCTTTCTTT	CASSLRTGMNTEAFF
NA	TRBV5-1	NA	TRBJ2-7	TGCGCCAGCAGTAACTCCTACGAGCAGTACTTC	CASSNSYEQYF
NA	TRBV9	NA	TRBJ2-1	TGTGCCAGCGCCTTACCGGGGTTCCCCTACAATGAGCAGTTCTTC	CASALPGFPYNEQFF
TRBD1	TRBV6-1	NA	TRBJ2-7	TGTGCCAGCAGTGAAGTATCACCTGGGACAGCCTCCTACGAGCAGTACTTC	CASSEVSPGTASYEQYF
TRBD2	TRBV5-4	NA	TRBJ2-3	TGTGCCTCCGTGGATAGCGGGAGGCGAGGTACGCAGTATTTT	CASVDSGRRGTQYF
TRBD2	TRBV5-1	NA	TRBJ2-7	TGCGCCAGCAGCTTAGCGGGGGCGGTGCAGTACTTC	CASSLAGAVQYF
NA	TRBV7-2	NA	TRBJ1-1	TGTGCCAGCAGCTTCAATACAGGATCCTTAGGTGGAGCTTTCTTT	CASSFNTGSLGGAFF
NA	TRBV11-2	few	TRBJ2-1	TGTGCCAGCAGCTTAATGGGCGATGAGCAGTTCTTC	CASSLMGDEQFF
NA	TRBV28	once	TRBJ2-5	TGTGCCAGCCATAGAAGAGAGACCCAGTACTTC	CASHRRETQYF
TRBD1	TRBV2	NA	TRBJ1-2	TGTGCCAGCAGTATGGAACAGGGGGCGTATGGCTACACCTTC	CASSMEQGAYGYTF
NA	TRBV2	NA	TRBJ2-7	TGTGCCAGGGGGACTCCGGGACAGAACACCTACGAGCAGTACTTC	CARGTPGQNTYEQYF
TRBD2	TRBV5-4	NA	TRBJ2-7	TGTGCCAGCAGCTTGAGCGGGGTCTCCTACGAGCAGTACTTC	CASSLSGVSYEQYF
NA	TRBV29-1	once	TRBJ2-2	TGCAGCGTTGTTTTCTCGGCCGGGGAGCTGTTTTTT	CSVVFSAGELFF
NA	TRBV7-3	NA	TRBJ1-1	TGTGCCAGCAGCTTTGACAATCGCGACACTGAAGCTTTCTTT	CASSFDNRDTEAFF
TRBD2	TRBV27	NA	TRBJ2-5	TGTGCCAGCAGTTTCGGACTAGCGGGAGAGACCCAGTACTTC	CASSFGLAGETQYF